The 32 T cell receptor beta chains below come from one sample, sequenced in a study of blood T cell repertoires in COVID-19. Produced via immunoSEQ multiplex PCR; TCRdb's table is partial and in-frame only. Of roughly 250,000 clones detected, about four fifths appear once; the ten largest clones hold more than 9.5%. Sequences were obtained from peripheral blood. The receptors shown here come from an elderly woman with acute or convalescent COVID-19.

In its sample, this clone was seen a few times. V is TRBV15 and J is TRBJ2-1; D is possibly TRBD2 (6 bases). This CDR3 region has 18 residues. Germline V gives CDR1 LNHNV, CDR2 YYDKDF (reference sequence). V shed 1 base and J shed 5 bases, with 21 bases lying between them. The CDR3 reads CATSRVVSVLGGNNEQFF. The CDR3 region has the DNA TGTGCCACCAGCAGAGTTGTGTCGGTTCTGGGGGGAAACAATGAGCAGTTCTTC.

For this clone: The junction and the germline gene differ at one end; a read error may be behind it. CDR3 amino acids: CASSIAGAIDTQYF. For the CDR3, the DNA is TGTGCCAGCAGCATAGCGGGGGCCATAGATACGCAGTATTTT. J is TRBJ2-3 and V is TRBV7-2; 9 bases fit TRBD2. The CDR3 covers 14 residues. CDR1 is SGHTA, CDR2 FQGNSA, per germline.

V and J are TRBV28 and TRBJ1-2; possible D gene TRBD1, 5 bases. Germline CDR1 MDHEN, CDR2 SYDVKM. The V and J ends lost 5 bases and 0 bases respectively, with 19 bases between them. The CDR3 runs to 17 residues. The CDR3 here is CASSQLTVDSTNYGYTF. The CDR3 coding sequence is TGTGCCAGCAGTCAACTGACCGTCGACAGTACTAACTATGGCTACACCTTC.

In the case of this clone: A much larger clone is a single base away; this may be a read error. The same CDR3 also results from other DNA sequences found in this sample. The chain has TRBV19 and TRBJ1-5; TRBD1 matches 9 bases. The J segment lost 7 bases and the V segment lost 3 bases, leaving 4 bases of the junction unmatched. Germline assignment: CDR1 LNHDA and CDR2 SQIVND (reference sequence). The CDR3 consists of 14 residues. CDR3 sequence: CASSIWTGDQPQHF. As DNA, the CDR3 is TGTGCCAGTAGTATTTGGACAGGGGACCAGCCCCAGCATTTT. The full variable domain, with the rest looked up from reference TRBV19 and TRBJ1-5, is DGGITQSPKYLFRKEGQNVTLSCEQNLNHDAMYWYRQDPGQGLRLIYYSQIVNDFQKGDIAEGYSVSREKKESFPLTVTSAQKNPTAFYLCASSIWTGDQPQHFGDGTRLSIL.

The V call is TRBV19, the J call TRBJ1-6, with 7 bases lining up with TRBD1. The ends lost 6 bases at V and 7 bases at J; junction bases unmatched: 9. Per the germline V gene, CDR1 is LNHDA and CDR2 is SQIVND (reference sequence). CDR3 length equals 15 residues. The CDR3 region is CASRPTGTVNSPLHF. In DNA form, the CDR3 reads TGTGCCAGTAGACCCACCGGGACAGTCAATTCACCCCTCCACTTT.

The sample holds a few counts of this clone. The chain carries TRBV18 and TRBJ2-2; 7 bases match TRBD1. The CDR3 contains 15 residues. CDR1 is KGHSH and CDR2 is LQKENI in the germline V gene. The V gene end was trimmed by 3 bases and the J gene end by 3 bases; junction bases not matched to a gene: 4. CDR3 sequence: CASSPRQGDTGELFF. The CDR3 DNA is TGTGCCAGCTCACCTCGACAGGGAGACACCGGGGAGCTGTTTTTT.

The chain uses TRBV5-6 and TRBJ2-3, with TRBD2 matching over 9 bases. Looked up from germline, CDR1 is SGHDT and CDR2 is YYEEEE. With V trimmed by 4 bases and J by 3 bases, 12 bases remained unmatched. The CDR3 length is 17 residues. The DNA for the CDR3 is TGTGCCAGCAGCGCCCGATTGCGGGGGGGCCCGACAGATACGCAGTATTTT. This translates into CASSARLRGGPTDTQYF.

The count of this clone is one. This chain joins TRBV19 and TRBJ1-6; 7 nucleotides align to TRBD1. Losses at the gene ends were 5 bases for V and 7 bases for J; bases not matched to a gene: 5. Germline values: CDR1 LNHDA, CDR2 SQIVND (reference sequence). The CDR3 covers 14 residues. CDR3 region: CASSPRQGNSPLHF. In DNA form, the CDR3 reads TGTGCCAGTAGTCCCAGACAGGGAAATTCACCCCTCCACTTT.

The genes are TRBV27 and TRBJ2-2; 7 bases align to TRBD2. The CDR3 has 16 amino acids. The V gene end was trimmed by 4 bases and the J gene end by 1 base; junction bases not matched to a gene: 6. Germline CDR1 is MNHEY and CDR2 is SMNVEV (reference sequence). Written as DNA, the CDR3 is TGTGCCAGCAGTTCCGGGCTAGCGGAGAACACCGGGGAGCTGTTTTTT. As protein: CASSSGLAENTGELFF.

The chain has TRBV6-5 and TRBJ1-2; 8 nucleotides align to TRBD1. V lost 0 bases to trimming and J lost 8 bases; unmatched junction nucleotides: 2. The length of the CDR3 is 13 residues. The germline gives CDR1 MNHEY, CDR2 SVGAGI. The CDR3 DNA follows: TGTGCCAGCAGTTACTCAGGACAGGGAGGCTACACCTTC. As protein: CASSYSGQGGYTF.

In DNA, the CDR3 is TGTGCCAGCACTCTGGGGCAGGGGCCCCAGCATTTT. Translated: CASTLGQGPQHF. The chain has TRBV12-3 or TRBV12-4 and TRBJ1-5; tentative D call: TRBD1 (5 bases). The V end lost 7 bases, the J end lost 9 bases, and 13 bases lay between the germline ends. The CDR3 is 12 residues long.

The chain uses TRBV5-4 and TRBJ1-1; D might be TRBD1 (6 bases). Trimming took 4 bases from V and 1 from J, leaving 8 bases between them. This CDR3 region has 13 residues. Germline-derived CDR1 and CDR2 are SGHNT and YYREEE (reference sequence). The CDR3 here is CASSVQGNTEAFF. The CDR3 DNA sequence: TGTGCCAGCAGCGTACAGGGGAACACTGAAGCTTTCTTT.

DNA for the CDR3: TGTGCCAGCAGTGCGTCGGGCAATCAGCCCCAGCATTTT. Encoded protein: CASSASGNQPQHF. The J gene is TRBJ1-5, the V gene TRBV2; no reliable D call. Deletions cut 4 bases from V and 2 bases from J, with 6 bases between. CDR1 SNHLY and CDR2 FYNNEI come from the germline V gene. The CDR3 is made up of 13 amino acids. Using reference TRBV2 and TRBJ1-5 for the parts outside the CDR3, the full variable domain is EPEVTQTPSHQVTQMGQEVILRCVPISNHLYFYWYRQILGQKVEFLVSFYNNEISEKSEIFDDQFSVERPDGSNFTLKIRSTKLEDSAMYFCASSASGNQPQHFGDGTRLSIL.

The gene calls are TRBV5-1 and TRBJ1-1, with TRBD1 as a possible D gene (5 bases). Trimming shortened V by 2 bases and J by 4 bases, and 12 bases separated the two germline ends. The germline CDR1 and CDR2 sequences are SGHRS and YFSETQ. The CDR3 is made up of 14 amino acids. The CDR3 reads CASSLGDSTTEAFF. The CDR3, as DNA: TGCGCCAGCAGCTTAGGGGACTCTACCACTGAAGCTTTCTTT.

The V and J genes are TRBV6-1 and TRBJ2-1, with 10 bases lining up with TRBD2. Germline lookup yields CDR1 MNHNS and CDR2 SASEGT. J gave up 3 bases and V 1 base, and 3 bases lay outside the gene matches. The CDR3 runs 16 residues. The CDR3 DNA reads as TGTGCCAGCAGTGAAGGAGAGCGGGGGGGCTACAATGAGCAGTTCTTC. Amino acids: CASSEGERGGYNEQFF.

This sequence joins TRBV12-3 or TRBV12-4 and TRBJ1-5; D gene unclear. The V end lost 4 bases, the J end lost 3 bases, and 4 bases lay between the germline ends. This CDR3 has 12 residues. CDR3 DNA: TGTGCCAGCAGTTCGGTCAATCAGCCCCAGCATTTT. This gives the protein CASSSVNQPQHF.

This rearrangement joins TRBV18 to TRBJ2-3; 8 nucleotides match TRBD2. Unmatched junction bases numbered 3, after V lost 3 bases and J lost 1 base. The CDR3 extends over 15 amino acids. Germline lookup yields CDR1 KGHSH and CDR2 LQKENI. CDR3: CASSPRGGRTDTQYF. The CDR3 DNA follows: TGTGCCAGCTCACCCCGGGGGGGCCGCACAGATACGCAGTATTTT. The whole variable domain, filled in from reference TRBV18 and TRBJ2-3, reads NAGVMQNPRHLVRRRGQEARLRCSPMKGHSHVYWYRQLPEEGLKFMVYLQKENIIDESGMPKERFSAEFPKEGPSILRIQQVVRGDSAAYFCASSPRGGRTDTQYFGPGTRLTVL.

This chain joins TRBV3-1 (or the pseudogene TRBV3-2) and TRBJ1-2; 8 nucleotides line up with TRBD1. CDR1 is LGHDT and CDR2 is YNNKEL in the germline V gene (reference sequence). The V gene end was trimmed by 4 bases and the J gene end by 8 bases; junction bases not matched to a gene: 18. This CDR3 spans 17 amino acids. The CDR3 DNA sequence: TGTGCCAGCAGCCTGTCGGCAGGGGGCGGATCGGGTGGGGGCTACACCTTC. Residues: CASSLSAGGGSGGGYTF.

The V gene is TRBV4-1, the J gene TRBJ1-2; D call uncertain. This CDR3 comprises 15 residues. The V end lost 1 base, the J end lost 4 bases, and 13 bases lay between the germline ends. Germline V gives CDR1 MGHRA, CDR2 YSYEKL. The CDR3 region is CASSQVARMGYGYTF. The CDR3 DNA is TGCGCCAGCAGCCAAGTAGCGAGAATGGGCTATGGCTACACCTTC.

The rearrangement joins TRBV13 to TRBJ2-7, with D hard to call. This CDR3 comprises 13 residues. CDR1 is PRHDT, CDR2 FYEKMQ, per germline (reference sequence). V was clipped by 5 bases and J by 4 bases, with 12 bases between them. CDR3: CASSERYRYEQYF. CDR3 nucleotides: TGTGCCAGCAGCGAACGATACCGGTACGAGCAGTACTTC.

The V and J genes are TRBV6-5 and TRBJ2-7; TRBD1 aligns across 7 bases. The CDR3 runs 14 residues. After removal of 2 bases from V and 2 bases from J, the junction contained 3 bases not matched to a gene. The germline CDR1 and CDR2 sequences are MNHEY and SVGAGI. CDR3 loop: CASSYRTGAYEQYF. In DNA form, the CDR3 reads TGTGCCAGCAGTTACCGGACAGGCGCCTACGAGCAGTACTTC.

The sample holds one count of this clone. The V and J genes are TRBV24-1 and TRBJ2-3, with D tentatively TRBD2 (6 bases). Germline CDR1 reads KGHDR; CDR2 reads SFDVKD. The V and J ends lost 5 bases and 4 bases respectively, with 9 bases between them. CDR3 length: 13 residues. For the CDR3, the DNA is TGTGCCACCAGTGTGGGGGGACCAGATACGCAGTATTTT. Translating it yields CATSVGGPDTQYF.

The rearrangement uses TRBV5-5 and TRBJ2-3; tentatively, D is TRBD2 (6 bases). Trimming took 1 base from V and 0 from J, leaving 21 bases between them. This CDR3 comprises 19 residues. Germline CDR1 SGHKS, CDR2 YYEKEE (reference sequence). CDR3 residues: CASSLFGTYYTDSTDTQYF. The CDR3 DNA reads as TGTGCCAGCAGCTTGTTTGGGACTTATTACACAGATAGCACAGATACGCAGTATTTT.

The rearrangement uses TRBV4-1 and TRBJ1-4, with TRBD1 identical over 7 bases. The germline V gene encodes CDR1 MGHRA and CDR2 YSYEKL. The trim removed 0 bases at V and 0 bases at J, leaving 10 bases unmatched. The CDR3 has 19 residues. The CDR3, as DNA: TGCGCCAGCAGCCAAGAACAGGGGAGGAGGATTACAACTAATGAAAAACTGTTTTTT. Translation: CASSQEQGRRITTNEKLFF.

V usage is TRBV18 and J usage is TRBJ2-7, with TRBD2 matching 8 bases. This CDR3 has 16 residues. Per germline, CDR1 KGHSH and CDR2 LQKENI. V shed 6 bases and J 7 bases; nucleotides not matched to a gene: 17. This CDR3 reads CASSPSTGSGVREQYF. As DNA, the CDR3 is TGTGCCAGCTCTCCTTCCACTGGTAGCGGGGTCCGGGAGCAGTACTTC.

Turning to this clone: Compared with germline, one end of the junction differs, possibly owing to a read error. The CDR3 protein is CASSRGGVYDEQFF. The CDR3 DNA sequence: TGTGCCAGCTCCCGAGGGGGGGTCTACGATGAGCAGTTCTTC. The chain recombines TRBV18 with TRBJ2-1; D is possibly TRBD2 (7 bases). This CDR3 is 14 amino acids long. CDR1 KGHSH and CDR2 LQKENI come from the germline V gene.

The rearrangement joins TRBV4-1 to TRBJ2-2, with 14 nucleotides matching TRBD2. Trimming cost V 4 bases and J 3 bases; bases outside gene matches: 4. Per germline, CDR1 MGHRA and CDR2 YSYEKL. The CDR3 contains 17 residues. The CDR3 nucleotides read TGCGCCAGCAGCCGAGGGACTAGCGGGGGCCACACCGGGGAGCTGTTTTTT. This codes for CASSRGTSGGHTGELFF.

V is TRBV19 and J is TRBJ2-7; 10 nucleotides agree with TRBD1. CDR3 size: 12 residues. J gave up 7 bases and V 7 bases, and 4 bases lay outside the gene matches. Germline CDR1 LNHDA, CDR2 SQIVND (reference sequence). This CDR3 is CASTDRGREQYF. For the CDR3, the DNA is TGTGCCAGTACCGACAGGGGGCGGGAGCAGTACTTC.

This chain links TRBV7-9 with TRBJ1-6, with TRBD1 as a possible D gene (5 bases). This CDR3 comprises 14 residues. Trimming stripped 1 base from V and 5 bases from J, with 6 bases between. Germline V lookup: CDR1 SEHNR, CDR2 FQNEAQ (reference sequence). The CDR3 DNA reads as TGTGCCAGCAGCTTAGAAGGGGATAATTCACCCCTCCACTTT. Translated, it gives CASSLEGDNSPLHF.

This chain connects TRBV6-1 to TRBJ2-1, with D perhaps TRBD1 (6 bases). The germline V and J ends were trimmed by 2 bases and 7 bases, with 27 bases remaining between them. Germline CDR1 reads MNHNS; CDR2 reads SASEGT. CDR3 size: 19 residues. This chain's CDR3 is CASSETKVDRSSWRNEQFF. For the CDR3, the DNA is TGTGCCAGCAGTGAAACGAAAGTAGACAGGTCATCTTGGAGGAATGAGCAGTTCTTC.

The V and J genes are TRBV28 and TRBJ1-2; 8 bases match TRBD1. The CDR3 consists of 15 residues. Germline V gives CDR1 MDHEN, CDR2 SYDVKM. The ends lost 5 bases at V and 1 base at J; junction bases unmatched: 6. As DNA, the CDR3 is TGTGCCAGCAGTCCCCCGGGACAGGTTAACTATGGCTACACCTTC. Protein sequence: CASSPPGQVNYGYTF.

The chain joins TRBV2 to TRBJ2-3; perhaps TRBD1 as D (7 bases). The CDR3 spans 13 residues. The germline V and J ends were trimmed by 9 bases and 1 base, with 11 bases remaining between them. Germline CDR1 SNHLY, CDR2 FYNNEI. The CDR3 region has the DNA TGTGCCAGTACAGGGGAGGGCACAGATACGCAGTATTTT. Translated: CASTGEGTDTQYF.